This TCR beta chain was documented in a study of T-cell memory formation after mild COVID-19. This clonotype was picked up a small number of times. From the 5' RACE reads, TCRdb called clonotypes with MiXCR, one entry per CDR3 protein. This sample has under 550,000 distinct CDR3 sequences, with roughly 18% found just once. Sequencing used PBMCs or a T cell subset sorted from them (not recorded which). The receptor was derived from an adult woman who had mild COVID-19 (a few samples of this study predate the infection). Cell type and time point are not known.

Written as DNA, the CDR3 is TGTGCCAGCAGCACCCCACGAGGACAGCCGGACTCTGGAAACACCATATATTTT. The encoded protein is CASSTPRGQPDSGNTIYF. J is TRBJ1-3 and V is TRBV9; tentative D call: TRBD1 (6 bases). Germline values: CDR1 SGDLS, CDR2 YYNGEE. Trimming removed 4 bases at V and 0 bases at J, with 20 bases between. CDR3 size: 18 residues.